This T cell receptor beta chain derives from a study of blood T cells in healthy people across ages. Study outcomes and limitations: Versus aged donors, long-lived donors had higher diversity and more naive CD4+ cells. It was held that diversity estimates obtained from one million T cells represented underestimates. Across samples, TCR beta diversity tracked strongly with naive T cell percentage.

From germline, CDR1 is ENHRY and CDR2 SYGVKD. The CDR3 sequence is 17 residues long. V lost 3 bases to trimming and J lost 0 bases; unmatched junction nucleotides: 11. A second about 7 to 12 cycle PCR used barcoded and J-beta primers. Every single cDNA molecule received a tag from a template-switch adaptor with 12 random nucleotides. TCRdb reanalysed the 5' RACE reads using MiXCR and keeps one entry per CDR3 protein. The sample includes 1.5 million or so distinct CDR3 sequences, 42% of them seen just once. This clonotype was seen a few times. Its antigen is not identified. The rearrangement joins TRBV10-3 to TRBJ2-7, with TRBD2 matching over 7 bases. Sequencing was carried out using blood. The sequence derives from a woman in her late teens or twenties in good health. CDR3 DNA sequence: TGTGCCATCAGTGACCAGACTTGGGAGGGGAGCTCCTACGAGCAGTACTTC. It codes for CAISDQTWEGSSYEQYF.